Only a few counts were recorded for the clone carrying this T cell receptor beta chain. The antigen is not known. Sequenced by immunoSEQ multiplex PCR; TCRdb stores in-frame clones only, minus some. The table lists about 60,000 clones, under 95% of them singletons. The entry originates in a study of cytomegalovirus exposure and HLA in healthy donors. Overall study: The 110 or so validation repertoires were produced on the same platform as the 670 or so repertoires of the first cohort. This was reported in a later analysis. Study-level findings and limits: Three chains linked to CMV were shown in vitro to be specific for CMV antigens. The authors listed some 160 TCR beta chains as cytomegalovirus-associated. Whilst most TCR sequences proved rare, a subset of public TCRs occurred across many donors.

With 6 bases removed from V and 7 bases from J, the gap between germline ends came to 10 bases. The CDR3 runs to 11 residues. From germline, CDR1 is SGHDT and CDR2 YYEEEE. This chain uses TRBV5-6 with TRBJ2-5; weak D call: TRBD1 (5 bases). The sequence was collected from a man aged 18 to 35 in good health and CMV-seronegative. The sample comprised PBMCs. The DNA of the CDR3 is TGTGCCAGCAATTCTAGGGGGACCCAGTACTTC. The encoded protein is CASNSRGTQYF.